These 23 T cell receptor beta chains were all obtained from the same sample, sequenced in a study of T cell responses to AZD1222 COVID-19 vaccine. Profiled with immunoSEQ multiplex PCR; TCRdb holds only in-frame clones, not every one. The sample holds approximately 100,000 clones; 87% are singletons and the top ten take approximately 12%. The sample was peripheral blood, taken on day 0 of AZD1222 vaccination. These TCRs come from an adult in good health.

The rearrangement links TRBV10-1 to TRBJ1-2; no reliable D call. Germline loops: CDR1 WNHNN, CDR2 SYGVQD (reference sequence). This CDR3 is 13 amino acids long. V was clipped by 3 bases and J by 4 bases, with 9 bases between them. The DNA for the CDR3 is TGCGCCAGCAGTGAAATGAAGGTCTATGGCTACACCTTC. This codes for CASSEMKVYGYTF.

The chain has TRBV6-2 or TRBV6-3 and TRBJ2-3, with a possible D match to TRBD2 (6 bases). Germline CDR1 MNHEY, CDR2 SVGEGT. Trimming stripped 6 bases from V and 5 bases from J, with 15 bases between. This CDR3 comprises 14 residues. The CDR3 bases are TGTGCCAGCAGCCAGATGGTGGGGGGAGATACGCAGTATTTT. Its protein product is CASSQMVGGDTQYF.

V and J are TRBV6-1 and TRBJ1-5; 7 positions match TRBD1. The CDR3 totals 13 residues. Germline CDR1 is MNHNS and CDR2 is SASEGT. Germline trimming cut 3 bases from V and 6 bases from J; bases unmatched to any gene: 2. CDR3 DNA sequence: TGTGCCAGCAGTGAGTACAGGGGTCAGCCCCAGCATTTT. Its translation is CASSEYRGQPQHF.

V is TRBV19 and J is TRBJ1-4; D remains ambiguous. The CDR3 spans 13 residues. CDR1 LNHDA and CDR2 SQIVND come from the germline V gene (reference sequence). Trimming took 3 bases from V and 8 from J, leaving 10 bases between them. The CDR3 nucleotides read TGTGCCAGTAGTATCCGGGTGGGGGAAAAACTGTTTTTT. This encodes CASSIRVGEKLFF.

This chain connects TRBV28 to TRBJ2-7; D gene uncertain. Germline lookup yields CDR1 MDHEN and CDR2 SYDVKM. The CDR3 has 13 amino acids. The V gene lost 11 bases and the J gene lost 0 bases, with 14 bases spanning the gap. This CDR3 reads CAHGRPGSYEQYF. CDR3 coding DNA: TGTGCCCATGGACGACCGGGCTCCTACGAGCAGTACTTC. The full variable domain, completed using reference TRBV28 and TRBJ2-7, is DVKVTQSSRYLVKRTGEKVFLECVQDMDHENMFWYRQDPGLGLRLIYFSYDVKMKEKGDIPEGYSVSREKKERFSLILESASTNQTSMYLCAHGRPGSYEQYFGPGTRLTVT.

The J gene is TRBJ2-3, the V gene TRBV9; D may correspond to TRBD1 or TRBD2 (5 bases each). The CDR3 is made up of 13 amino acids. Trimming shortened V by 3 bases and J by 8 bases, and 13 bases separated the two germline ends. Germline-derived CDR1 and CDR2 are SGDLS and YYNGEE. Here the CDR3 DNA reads TGTGCCAGCAGCGCCCGAGGGGCAGGTACGCAGTATTTT. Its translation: CASSARGAGTQYF.

The CDR3 bases are TGTGCCAGTTTTGGGCAGGGGCCTAAAAAACTGTTTTTT. It translates to CASFGQGPKKLFF. The chain combines TRBV28 with TRBJ1-4; TRBD1 might be the D (6 bases). The CDR3 totals 13 residues. Trimming left V 9 bases short and J 9 bases short, with 17 bases between. Germline loops: CDR1 MDHEN, CDR2 SYDVKM.

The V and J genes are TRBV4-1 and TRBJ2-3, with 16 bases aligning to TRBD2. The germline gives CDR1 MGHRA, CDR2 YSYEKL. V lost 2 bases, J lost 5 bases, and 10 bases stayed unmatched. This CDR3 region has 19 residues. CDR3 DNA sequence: TGCGCCAGCAGCCAAATCGCCCCCGGGACTAGCGGGAGGGTAGATACGCAGTATTTT. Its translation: CASSQIAPGTSGRVDTQYF.

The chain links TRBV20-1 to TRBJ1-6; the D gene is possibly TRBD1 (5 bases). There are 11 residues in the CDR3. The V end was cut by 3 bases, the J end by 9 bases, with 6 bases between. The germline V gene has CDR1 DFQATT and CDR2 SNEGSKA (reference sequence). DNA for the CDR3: TGCAGTGCTAGGAGGGGTTCACCCCTCCACTTT. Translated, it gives CSARRGSPLHF.

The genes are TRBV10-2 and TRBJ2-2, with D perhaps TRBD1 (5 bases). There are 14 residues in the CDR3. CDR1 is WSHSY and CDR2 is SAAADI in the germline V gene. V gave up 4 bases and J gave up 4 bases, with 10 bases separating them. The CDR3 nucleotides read TGCGCCAGCAGTGTAGACAGAGTCACCGGGGAGCTGTTTTTT. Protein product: CASSVDRVTGELFF.

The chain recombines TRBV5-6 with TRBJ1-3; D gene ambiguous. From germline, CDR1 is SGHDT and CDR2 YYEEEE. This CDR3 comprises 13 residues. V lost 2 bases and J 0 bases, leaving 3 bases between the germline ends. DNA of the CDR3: TGTGCCAGCAGCTTTGGCTCTGGAAACACCATATATTTT. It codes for CASSFGSGNTIYF.

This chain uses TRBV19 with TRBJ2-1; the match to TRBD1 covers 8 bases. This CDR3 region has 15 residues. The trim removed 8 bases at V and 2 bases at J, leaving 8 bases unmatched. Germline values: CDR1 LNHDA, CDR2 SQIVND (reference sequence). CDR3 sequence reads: CASGKQGETYNEQFF. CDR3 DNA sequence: TGTGCCAGTGGAAAACAGGGGGAAACCTACAATGAGCAGTTCTTC.

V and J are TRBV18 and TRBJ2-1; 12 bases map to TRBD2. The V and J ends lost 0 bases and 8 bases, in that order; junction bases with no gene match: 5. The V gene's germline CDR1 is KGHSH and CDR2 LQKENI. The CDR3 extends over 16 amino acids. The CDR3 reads CASSPPRTSGNHEQFF. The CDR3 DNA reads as TGTGCCAGCTCACCACCTAGGACTAGCGGGAATCATGAGCAGTTCTTC.

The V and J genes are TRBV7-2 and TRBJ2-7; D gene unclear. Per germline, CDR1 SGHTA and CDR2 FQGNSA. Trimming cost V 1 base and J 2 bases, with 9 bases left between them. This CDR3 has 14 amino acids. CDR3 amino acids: CASSLGPGAYEQYF. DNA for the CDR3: TGTGCCAGCAGCTTAGGTCCCGGAGCCTACGAGCAGTACTTC.

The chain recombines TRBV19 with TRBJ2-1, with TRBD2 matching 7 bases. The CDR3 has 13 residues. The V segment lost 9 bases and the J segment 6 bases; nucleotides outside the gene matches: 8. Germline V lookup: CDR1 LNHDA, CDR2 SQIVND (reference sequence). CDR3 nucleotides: TGTGCCAGCTCACCTAGCGGTTTCAATGAGCAGTTCTTC. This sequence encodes CASSPSGFNEQFF.

In DNA form, the CDR3 reads TGCAGTGCTAGTCCCAGGGAGGGCACCGGGGAGCTGTTTTTT. Its protein is CSASPREGTGELFF. The chain carries TRBV20-1 and TRBJ2-2, with TRBD2 identical over 7 bases. The trim removed 3 bases at V and 4 bases at J, leaving 5 bases unmatched. Germline-derived CDR1 and CDR2 are DFQATT and SNEGSKA (reference sequence). The CDR3 totals 14 residues.

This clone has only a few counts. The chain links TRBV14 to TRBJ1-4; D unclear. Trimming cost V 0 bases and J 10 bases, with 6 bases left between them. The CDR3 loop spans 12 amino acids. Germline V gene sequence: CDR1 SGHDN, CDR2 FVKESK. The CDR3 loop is CASSQDRGKLFF. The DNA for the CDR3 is TGTGCCAGCAGCCAAGATCGAGGAAAACTGTTTTTT.

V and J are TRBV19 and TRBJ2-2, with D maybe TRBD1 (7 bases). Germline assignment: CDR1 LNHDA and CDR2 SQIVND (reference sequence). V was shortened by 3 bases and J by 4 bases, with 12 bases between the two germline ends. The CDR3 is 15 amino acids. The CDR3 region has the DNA TGTGCCAGTAGTATGGGCAGGGGGGCCACCGGGGAGCTGTTTTTT. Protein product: CASSMGRGATGELFF.

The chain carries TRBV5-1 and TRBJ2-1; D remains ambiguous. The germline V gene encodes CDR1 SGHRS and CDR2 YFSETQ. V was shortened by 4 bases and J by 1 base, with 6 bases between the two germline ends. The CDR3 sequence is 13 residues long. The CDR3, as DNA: TGCGCCAGCAGCGGGCCGTCCTACAATGAGCAGTTCTTC. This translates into CASSGPSYNEQFF.

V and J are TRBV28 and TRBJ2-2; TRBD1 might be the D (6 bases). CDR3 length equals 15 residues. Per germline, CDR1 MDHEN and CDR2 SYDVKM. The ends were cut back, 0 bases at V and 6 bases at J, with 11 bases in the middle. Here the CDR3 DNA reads TGTGCCAGCAGTTTATGGCAGGGGAAGGCCGGGGAGCTGTTTTTT. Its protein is CASSLWQGKAGELFF.

The DNA of the CDR3 is TGTGCCAGCAGTTTATCGGAGGGGCGCGGTTATGGCTACACCTTC. Its translation is CASSLSEGRGYGYTF. J is TRBJ1-2 and V is TRBV28, with a tentative D call TRBD1 (5 bases). CDR3 length equals 15 residues. Trimming stripped 1 base from V and 5 bases from J, with 14 bases between. Germline lookup yields CDR1 MDHEN and CDR2 SYDVKM.

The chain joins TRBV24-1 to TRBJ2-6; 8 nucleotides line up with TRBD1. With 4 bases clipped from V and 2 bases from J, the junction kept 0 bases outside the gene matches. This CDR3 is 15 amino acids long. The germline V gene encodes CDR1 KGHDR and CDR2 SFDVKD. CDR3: CATSETGAGANVLTF. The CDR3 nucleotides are TGTGCCACCAGTGAGACAGGGGCTGGGGCCAACGTCCTGACTTTC.

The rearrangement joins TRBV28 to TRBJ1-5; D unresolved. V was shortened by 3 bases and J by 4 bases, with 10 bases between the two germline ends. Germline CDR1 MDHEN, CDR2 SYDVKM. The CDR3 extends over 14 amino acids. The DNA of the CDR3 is TGTGCCAGCAGTTTTTCCGATAGAAATCAGCCCCAGCATTTT. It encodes CASSFSDRNQPQHF.